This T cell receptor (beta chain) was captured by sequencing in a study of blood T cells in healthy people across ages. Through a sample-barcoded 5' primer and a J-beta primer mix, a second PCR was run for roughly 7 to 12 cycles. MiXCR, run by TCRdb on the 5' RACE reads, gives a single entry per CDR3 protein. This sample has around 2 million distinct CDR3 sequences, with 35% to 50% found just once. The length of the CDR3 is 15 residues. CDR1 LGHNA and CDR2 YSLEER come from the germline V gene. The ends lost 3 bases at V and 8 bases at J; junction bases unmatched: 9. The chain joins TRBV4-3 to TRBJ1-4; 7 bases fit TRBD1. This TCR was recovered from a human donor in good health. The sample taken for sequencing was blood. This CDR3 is CASSQEQGLREKLFF. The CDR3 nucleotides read TGCGCCAGCAGCCAGGAACAGGGGCTTCGGGAAAAACTGTTTTTT.